The sample holds many counts of the clone carrying this T cell receptor (beta chain). The data are from a study of prognosis after radiotherapy for stage I lung cancer. The germline V gene has CDR1 DFQATT and CDR2 SNEGSKA (reference sequence). Trimming took 0 bases from V and 0 from J, leaving 15 bases between them. CDR3 length: 16 amino acids. From genomic DNA, TCR beta CDR3 was amplified by two-round multiplex PCR. Primers targeting each individual TRBV and TRBJ gene were applied in first-round PCR. TCRdb re-derived calls from the multiplex PCR reads in MiXCR, one entry per CDR3 protein. Of 20,000 or so distinct CDR3 sequences listed, roughly 30% are singletons.

This specimen consisted of PBMCs, obtained before or after stereotactic body radiation therapy (not recorded which). The chain has TRBV20-1 and TRBJ2-7; the D gene could be TRBD1 or TRBD2 (5 bases each). The sequence came from a donor at least 50 years old with non-small cell lung cancer. CDR3 sequence reads: CSARDPRGESSYEQYF. CDR3 sequence (DNA): TGCAGTGCTAGAGATCCAAGGGGAGAGAGCTCCTACGAGCAGTACTTC.